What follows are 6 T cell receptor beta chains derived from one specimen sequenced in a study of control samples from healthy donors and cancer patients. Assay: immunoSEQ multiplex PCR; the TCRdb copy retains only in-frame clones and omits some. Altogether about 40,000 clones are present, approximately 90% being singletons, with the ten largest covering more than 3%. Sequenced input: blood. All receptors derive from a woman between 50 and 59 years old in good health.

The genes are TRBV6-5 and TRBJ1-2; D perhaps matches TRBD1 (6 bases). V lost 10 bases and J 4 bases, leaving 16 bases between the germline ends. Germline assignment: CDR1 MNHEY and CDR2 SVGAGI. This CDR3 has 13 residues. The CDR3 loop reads CATLSDSLYGYTF. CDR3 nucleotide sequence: TGTGCCACCCTCTCGGACAGCCTCTATGGCTACACCTTC.

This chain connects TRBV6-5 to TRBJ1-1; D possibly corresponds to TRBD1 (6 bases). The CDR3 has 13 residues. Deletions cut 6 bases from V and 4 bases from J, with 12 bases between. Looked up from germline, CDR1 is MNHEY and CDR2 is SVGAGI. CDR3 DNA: TGTGCCAGCAGGACGACAGGTGTCACTGAAGCTTTCTTT. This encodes CASRTTGVTEAFF.

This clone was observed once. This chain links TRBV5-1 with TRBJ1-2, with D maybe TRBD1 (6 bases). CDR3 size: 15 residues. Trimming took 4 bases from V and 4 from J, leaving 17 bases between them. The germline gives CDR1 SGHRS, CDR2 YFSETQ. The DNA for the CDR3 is TGCGCCAGCAGCCTGCTACAGGACAGACCCTATGGCTACACCTTC. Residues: CASSLLQDRPYGYTF.

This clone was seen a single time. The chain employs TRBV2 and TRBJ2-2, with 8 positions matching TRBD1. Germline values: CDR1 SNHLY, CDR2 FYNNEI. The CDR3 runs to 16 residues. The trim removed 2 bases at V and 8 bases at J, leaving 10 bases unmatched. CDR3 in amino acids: CASSERGQGIAGELFF. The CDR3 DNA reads TGTGCCAGCAGTGAACGCGGACAGGGCATCGCGGGGGAGCTGTTTTTT.

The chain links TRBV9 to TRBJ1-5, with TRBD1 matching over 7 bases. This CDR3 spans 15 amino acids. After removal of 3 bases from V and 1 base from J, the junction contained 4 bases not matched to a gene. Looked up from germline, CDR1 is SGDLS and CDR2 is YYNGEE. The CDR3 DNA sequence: TGTGCCAGCAGCGCGGGGGGACAGAGCAATCAGCCCCAGCATTTT. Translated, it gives CASSAGGQSNQPQHF.

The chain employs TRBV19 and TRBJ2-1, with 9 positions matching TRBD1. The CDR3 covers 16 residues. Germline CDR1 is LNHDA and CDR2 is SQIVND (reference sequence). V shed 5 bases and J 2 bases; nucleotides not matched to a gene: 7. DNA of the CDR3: TGTGCCAGTAGTCCCCAGGGACAGGGACCCTACAATGAGCAGTTCTTC. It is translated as CASSPQGQGPYNEQFF.